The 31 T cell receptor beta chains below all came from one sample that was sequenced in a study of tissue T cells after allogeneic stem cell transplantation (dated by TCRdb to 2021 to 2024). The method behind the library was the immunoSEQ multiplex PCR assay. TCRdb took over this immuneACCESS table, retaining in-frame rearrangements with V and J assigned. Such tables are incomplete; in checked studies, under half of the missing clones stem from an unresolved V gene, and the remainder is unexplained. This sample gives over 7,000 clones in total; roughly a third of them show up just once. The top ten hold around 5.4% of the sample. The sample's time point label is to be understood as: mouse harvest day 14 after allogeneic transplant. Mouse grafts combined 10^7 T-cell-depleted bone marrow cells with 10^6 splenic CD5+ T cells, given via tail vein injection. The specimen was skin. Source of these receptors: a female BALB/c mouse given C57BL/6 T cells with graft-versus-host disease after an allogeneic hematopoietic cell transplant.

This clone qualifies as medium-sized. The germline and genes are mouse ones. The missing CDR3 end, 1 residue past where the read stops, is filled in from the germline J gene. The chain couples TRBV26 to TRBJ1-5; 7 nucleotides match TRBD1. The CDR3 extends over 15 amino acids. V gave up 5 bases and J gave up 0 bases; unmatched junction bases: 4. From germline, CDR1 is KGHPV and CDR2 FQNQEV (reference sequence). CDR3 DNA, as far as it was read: TGTGCCAGCAGTTTGGGACAGACTAACAACCAGGCTCCGCTT. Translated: CASSLGQTNNQAPL. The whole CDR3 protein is CASSLGQTNNQAPLF.

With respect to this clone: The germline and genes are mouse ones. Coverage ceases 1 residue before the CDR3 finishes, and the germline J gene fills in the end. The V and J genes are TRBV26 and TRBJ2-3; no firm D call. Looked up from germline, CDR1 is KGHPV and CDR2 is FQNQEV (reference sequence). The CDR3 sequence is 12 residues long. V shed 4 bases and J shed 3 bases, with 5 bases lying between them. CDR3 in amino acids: CASSPRAETLYF. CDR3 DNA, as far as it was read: TGTGCCAGCAGTCCCAGGGCAGAAACGCTGTAT. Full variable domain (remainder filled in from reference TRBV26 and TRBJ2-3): NSKVIQTPRYLVKGQGQKAKMRCIPEKGHPVVFWYQQNKNNEFKFLINFQNQEVLQQIDMTEKRFSAECPSNSPCSLEIQSSEAGDSALYLCASSPRAETLYFGSGTRLTVL.

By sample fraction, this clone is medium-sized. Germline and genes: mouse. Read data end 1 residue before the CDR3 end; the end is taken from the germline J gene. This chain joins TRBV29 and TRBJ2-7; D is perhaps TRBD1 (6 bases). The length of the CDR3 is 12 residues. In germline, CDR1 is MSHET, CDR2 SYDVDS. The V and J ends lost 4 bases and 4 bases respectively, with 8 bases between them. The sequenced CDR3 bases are TGTGCTAGCAGTTCCGGACAGTATGAACAGTAC. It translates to CASSSGQYEQY. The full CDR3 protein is CASSSGQYEQYF.

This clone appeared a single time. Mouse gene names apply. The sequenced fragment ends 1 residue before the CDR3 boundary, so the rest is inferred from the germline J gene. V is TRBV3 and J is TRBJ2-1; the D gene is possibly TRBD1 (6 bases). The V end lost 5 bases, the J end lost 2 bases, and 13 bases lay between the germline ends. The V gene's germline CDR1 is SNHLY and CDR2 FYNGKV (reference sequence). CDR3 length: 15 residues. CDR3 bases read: TGTGCCAGCAGCCCCGACAAGGGGGACTATGCTGAGCAGTTC. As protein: CASSPDKGDYAEQF. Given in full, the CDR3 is CASSPDKGDYAEQFF.

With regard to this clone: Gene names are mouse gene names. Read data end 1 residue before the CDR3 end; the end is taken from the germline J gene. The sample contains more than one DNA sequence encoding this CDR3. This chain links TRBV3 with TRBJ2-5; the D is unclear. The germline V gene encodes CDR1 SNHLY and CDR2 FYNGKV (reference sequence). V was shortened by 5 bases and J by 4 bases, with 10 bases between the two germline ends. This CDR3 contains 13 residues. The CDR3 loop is CASSPRQKDTQYF. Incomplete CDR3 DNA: TGTGCCAGCAGCCCCCGCCAAAAAGACACCCAGTAC.

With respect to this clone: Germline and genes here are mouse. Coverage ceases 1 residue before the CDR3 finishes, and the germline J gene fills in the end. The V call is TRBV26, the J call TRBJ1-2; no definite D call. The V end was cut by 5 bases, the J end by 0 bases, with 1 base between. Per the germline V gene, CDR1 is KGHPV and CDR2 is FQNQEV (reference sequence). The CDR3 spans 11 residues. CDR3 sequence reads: CASSSNSDYTF. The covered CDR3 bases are TGTGCCAGCAGTTCAAACTCCGACTACACC.

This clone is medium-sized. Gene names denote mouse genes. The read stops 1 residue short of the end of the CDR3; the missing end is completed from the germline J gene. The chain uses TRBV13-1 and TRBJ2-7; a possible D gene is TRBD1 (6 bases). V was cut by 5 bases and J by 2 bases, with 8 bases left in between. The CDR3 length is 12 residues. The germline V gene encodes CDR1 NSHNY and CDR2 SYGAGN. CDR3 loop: CASRKGAYEQYF. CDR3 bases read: TGTGCCAGCAGGAAGGGGGCCTATGAACAGTAC.

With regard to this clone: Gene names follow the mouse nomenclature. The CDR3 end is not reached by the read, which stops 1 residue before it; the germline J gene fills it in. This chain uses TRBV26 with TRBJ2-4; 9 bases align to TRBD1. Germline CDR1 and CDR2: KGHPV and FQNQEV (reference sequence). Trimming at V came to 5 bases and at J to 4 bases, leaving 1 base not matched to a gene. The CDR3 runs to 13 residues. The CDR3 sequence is CASSWDRENTLYF. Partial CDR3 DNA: TGTGCCAGCAGTTGGGACAGGGAAAACACCTTGTAC.

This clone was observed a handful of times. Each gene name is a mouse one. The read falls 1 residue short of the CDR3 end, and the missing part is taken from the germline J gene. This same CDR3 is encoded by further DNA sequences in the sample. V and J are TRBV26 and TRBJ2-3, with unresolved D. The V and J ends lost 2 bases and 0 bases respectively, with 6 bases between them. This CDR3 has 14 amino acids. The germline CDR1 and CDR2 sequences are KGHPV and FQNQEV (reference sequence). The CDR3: CASSLLSSAETLYF. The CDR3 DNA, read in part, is TGTGCCAGCAGTCTGCTTTCTAGTGCAGAAACGCTGTAT.

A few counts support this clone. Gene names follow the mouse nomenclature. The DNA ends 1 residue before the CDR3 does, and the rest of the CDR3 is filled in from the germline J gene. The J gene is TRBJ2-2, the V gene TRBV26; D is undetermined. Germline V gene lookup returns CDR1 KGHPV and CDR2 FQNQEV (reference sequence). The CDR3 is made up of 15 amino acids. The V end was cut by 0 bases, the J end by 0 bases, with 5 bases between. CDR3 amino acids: CASSLSQANTGQLYF. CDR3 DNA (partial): TGTGCCAGCAGTCTGTCACAAGCAAACACCGGGCAGCTCTAC.

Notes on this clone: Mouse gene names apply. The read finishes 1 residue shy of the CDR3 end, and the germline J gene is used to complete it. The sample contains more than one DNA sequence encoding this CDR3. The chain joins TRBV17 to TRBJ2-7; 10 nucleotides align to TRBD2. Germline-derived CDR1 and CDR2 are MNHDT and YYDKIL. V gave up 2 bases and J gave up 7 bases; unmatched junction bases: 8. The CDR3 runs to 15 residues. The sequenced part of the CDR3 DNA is TGTGCTAGCAGTAGATGGCTGGGGGGGCGGGGCGAACAGTAC. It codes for CASSRWLGGRGEQY. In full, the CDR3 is CASSRWLGGRGEQYF.

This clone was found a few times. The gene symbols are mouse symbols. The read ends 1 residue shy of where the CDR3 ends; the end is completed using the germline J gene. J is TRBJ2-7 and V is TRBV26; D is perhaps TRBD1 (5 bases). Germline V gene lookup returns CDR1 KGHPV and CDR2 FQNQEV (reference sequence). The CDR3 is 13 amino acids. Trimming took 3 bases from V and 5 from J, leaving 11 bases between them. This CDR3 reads CASSLPGRDEQYF. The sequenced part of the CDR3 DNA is TGTGCCAGCAGTCTCCCAGGGCGAGATGAACAGTAC.

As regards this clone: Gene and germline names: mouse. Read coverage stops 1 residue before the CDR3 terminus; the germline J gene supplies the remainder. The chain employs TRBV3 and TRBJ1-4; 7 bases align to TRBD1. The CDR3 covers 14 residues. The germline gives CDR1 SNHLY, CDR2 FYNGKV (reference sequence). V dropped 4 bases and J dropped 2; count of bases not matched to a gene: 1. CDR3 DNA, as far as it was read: TGTGCCAGCAGCTCGACAGGGTCCAACGAAAGATTATTT. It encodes CASSSTGSNERLF. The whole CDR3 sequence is CASSSTGSNERLFF.

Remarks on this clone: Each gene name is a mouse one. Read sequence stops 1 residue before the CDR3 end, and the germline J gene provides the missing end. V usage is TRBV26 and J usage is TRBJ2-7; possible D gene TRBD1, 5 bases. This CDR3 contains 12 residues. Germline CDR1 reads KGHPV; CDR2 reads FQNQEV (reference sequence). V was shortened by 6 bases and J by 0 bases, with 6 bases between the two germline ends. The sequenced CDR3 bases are TGTGCCAGCAGGACAGCCTCCTATGAACAGTAC. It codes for CASRTASYEQY. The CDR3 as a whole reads CASRTASYEQYF.

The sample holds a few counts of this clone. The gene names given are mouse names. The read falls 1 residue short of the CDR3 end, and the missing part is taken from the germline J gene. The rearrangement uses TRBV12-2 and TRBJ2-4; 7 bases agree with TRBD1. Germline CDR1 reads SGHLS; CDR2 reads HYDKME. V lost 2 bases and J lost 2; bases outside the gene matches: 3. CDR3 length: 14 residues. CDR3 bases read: TGTGCCAGCTCTCCTGACAGGGCTCAAAACACCTTGTAC. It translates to CASSPDRAQNTLY. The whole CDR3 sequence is CASSPDRAQNTLYF. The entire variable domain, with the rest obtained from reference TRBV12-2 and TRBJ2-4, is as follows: NSGVVQSPRYIIKGKGERSILKCIPISGHLSVAWYQQTQGQELKFFIQHYDKMERDKGNLPSRFSVQQFDDYHSEMNMSALELEDSAVYFCASSPDRAQNTLYFGAGTRLSVL.

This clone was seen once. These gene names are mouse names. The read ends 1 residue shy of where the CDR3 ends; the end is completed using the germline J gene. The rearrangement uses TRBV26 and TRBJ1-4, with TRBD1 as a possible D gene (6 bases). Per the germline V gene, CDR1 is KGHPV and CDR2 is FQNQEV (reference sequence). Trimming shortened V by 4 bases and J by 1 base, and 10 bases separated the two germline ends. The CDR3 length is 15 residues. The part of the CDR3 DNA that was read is TGTGCCAGCAGTCACCGGGACACTTCCAACGAAAGATTATTT. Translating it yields CASSHRDTSNERLF. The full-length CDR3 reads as CASSHRDTSNERLFF.

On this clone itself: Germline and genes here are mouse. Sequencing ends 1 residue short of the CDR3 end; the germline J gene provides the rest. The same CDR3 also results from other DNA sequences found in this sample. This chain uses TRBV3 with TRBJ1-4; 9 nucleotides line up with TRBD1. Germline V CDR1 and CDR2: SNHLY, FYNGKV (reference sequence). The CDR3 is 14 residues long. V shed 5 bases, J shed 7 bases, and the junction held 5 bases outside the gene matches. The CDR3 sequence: CASSPGQGGERLFF. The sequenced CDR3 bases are TGTGCCAGCAGCCCGGGACAGGGCGGCGAAAGATTATTT.

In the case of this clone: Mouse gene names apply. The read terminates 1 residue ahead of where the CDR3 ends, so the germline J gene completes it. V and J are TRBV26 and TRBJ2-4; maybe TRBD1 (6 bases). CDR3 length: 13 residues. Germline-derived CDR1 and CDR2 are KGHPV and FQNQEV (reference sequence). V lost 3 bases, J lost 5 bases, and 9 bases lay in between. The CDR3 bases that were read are TGTGCCAGCAGTCTCGACAGGCCAAACACCTTGTAC. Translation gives CASSLDRPNTLY. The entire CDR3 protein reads CASSLDRPNTLYF.

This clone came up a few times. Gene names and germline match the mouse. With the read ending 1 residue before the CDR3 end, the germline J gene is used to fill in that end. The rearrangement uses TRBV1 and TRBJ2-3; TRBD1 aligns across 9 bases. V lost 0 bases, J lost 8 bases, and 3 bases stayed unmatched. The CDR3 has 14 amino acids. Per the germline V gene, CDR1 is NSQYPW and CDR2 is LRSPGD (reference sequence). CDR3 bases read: TGCACCTGCAGTGCAGATCAGGGACAGGGAACGCTGTAT. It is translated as CTCSADQGQGTLY. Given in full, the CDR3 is CTCSADQGQGTLYF.

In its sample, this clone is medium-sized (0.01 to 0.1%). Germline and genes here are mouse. The sequenced CDR3 bases are TGTGCCAGCAGTCCCGGGGTTGCAAACACAGAAGTCTTC. Residues: CASSPGVANTEVF. The full CDR3 sequence reads CASSPGVANTEVFF. This rearrangement joins TRBV26 to TRBJ1-1; unclear D gene. The missing CDR3 end, 1 residue past where the read stops, is filled in from the germline J gene. The CDR3 runs to 14 residues. The germline V gene encodes CDR1 KGHPV and CDR2 FQNQEV (reference sequence). Trimming took off 4 bases at V and 0 bases at J, with 9 bases between the two ends.

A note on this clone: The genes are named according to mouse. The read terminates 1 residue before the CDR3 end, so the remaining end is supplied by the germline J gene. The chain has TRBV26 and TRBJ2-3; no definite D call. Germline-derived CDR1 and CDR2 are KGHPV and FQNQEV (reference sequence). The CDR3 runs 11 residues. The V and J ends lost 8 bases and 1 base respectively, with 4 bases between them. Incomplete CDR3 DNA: TGTGCCAGCCCGCGTGCAGAAACGCTGTAT. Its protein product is CASPRAETLY. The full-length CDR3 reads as CASPRAETLYF.

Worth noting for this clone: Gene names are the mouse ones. The sequenced CDR3 bases are TGTGCCAGCTCTCTAAGAGGGAATGCAGAAACGCTGTAT. It translates to CASSLRGNAETLY. The CDR3 reads in full as CASSLRGNAETLYF. V usage is TRBV12-1 and J usage is TRBJ2-3; no reliable D call. The CDR3 extends 1 residue past the end of the read, so its final part is completed from the germline J gene. This CDR3 is built from 14 residues. V was clipped by 1 base and J by 2 bases, with 9 bases between them. Germline assignment: CDR1 SGHSN and CDR2 HYEKVE.

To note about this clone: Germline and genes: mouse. The CDR3 bases that were read are TGTGCCAGCAGTTCGAACGGGCAAGACACCCAGTAC. Its translation: CASSSNGQDTQY. In full, the CDR3 is CASSSNGQDTQYF. J is TRBJ2-5 and V is TRBV26; no reliable D call. Sequencing ends 1 residue short of the CDR3 end; the germline J gene provides the rest. V gave up 5 bases and J gave up 3 bases, with 9 bases separating them. Per the germline V gene, CDR1 is KGHPV and CDR2 is FQNQEV (reference sequence). The CDR3 sequence is 13 residues long.

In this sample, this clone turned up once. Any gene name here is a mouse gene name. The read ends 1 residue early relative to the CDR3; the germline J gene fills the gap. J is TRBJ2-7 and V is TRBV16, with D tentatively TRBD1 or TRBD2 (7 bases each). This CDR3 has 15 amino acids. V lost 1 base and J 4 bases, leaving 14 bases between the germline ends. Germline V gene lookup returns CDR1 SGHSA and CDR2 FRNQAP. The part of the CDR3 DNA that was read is TGTGCAAGCAGCTTAGTGGCAGGGGGGGAATATGAACAGTAC. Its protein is CASSLVAGGEYEQY. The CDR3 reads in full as CASSLVAGGEYEQYF.

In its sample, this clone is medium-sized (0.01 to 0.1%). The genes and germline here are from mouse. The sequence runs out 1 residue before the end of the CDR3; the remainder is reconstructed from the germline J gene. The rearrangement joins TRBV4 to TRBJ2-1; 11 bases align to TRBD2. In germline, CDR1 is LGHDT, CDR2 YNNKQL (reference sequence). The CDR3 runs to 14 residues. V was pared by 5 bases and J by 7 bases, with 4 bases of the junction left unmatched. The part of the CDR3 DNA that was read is TGTGCCAGCAGCGCGGACTGGGGGGACGCTGAGCAGTTC. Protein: CASSADWGDAEQF. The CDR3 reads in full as CASSADWGDAEQFF.

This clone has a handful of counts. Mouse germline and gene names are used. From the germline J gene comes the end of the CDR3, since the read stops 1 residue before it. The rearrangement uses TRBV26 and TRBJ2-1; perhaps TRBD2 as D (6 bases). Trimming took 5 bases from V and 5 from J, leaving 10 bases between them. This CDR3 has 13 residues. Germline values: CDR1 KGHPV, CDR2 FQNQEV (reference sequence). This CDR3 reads CASSWGMDAEQFF. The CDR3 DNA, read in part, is TGTGCCAGCAGTTGGGGGATGGATGCTGAGCAGTTC. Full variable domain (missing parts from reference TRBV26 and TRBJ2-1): NSKVIQTPRYLVKGQGQKAKMRCIPEKGHPVVFWYQQNKNNEFKFLINFQNQEVLQQIDMTEKRFSAECPSNSPCSLEIQSSEAGDSALYLCASSWGMDAEQFFGPGTRLTVL.

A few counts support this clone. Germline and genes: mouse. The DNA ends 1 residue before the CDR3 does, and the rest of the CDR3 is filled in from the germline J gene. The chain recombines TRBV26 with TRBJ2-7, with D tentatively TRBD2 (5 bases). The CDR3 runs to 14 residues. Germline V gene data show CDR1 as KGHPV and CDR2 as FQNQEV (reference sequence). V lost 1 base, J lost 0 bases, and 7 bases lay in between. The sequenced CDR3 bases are TGTGCCAGCAGTCTGTTGGGGAGCTCCTATGAACAGTAC. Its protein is CASSLLGSSYEQY. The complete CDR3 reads CASSLLGSSYEQYF. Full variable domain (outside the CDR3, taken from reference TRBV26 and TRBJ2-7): NSKVIQTPRYLVKGQGQKAKMRCIPEKGHPVVFWYQQNKNNEFKFLINFQNQEVLQQIDMTEKRFSAECPSNSPCSLEIQSSEAGDSALYLCASSLLGSSYEQYFGPGTRLTVL.

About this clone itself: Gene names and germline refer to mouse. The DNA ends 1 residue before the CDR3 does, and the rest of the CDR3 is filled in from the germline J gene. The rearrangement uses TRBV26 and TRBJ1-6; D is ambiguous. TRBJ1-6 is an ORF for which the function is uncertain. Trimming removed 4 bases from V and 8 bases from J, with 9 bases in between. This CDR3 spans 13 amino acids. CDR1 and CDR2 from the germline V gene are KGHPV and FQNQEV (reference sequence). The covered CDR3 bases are TGTGCCAGCAGTCCCCGGCGCGATTCGCCCCTCTAC. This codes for CASSPRRDSPLY. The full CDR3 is CASSPRRDSPLYF.

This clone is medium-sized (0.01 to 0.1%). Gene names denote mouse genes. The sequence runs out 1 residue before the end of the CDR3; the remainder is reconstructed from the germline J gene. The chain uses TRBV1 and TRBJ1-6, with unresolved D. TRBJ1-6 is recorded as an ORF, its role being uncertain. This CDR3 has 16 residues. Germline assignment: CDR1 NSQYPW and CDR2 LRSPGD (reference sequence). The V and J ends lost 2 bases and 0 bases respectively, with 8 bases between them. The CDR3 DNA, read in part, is TGCACCTGCAGTGCAACGGACCTTTCCTATAATTCGCCCCTCTAC. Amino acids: CTCSATDLSYNSPLY. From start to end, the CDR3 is CTCSATDLSYNSPLYF.

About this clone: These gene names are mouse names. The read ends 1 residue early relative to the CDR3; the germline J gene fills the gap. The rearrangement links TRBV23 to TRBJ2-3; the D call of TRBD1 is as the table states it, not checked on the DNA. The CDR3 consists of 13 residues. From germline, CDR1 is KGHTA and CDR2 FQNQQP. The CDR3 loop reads CSSSHPIAETLYF. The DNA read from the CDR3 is TGCTCCAGCAGTCATCCCATTGCAGAAACGCTGTAT.

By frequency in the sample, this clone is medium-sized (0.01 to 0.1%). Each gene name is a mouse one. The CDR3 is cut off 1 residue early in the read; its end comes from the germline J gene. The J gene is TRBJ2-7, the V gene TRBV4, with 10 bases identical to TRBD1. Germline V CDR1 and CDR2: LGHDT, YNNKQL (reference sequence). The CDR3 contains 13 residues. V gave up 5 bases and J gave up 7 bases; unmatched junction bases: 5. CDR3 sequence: CASSRDRGGEQYF. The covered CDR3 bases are TGTGCCAGCAGCCGGGACAGGGGCGGGGAACAGTAC.